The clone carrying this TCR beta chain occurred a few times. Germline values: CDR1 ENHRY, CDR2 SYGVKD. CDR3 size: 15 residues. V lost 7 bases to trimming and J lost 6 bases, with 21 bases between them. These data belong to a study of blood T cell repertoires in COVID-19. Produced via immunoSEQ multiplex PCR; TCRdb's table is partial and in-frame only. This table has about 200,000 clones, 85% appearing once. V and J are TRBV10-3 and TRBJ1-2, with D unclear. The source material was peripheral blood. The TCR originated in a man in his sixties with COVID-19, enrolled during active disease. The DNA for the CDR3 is TGTGCCATCACCCAAAACTGGAGGTCCCCTAATGGCTACACCTTC. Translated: CAITQNWRSPNGYTF.